Each of the 14 T cell receptor beta chains below was sequenced from the same sample in a study of blood T cell repertoires in COVID-19. Some clones are missing from TCRdb's copy, which holds only in-frame ones; the method was immunoSEQ multiplex PCR. The repertoire holds some 260,000 clones, with roughly 86% as singletons. The specimen sequenced was peripheral blood. Receptors originate from a woman in her twenties or thirties with acute or convalescent COVID-19.

The genes are TRBV5-6 and TRBJ2-5, with 7 bases fitting TRBD2. Trimming removed 1 base from V and 5 bases from J; junction bases left unmatched: 11. Germline V CDR1 and CDR2: SGHDT, YYEEEE. This CDR3 comprises 16 residues. The CDR3 sequence is CASSLYGTTLLETQYF. The CDR3 DNA is TGTGCCAGCAGCTTGTATGGGACTACCCTACTTGAGACCCAGTACTTC. Drawing the rest from reference TRBV5-6 and TRBJ2-5, the complete variable domain is DAGVTQSPTHLIKTRGQQVTLRCSPKSGHDTVSWYQQALGQGPQFIFQYYEEEERQRGNFPDRFSGHQFPNYSSELNVNALLLGDSALYLCASSLYGTTLLETQYFGPGTRLLVL.

This clone occurred once. V gene TRBV5-8 combines with J gene TRBJ2-5; TRBD1 agrees at 9 bases. V gave up 3 bases and J gave up 6 bases; unmatched junction bases: 12. Germline lookup yields CDR1 SGHTS and CDR2 YDEGEE. This CDR3 region has 16 residues. The CDR3 sequence: CASSSISGQGEKTQYF. The CDR3 bases are TGTGCCAGCAGCTCTATCTCGGGACAGGGAGAAAAGACCCAGTACTTC.

This clone was counted a few times. The V gene is TRBV2, the J gene TRBJ2-2, with 8 bases lining up with TRBD2. The CDR3 contains 16 residues. V was clipped by 6 bases and J by 0 bases; unmatched bases: 6. The germline V gene encodes CDR1 SNHLY and CDR2 FYNNEI. In DNA, the CDR3 is TGTGCCAGCAGGGACGGGGGGGCGGCGAACACCGGGGAGCTGTTTTTT. Residues: CASRDGGAANTGELFF.

This clone was seen only a few times. V usage is TRBV6-2 or TRBV6-3 and J usage is TRBJ2-7; D remains unclear. The CDR3 covers 12 residues. Germline CDR1 is MNHEY and CDR2 is SVGEGT. The V gene lost 4 bases and the J gene lost 0 bases, with 4 bases spanning the gap. This CDR3 reads CASSSVSYEQYF. As DNA, the CDR3 is TGTGCCAGCAGTTCGGTCTCCTACGAGCAGTACTTC.

This clone has only one observation. The V gene is TRBV19, the J gene TRBJ1-6; D unclear. The CDR3 length is 13 residues. From germline, CDR1 is LNHDA and CDR2 SQIVND (reference sequence). V dropped 5 bases and J dropped 12 bases, with 14 bases sitting between them. As DNA, the CDR3 is TGTGCCAGTAGTGTCAGTCTTCTCCTACCCCTCCACTTT. Its protein is CASSVSLLLPLHF.

The chain has TRBV9 and TRBJ2-3, with TRBD2 identical over 15 bases. Germline V gene lookup returns CDR1 SGDLS and CDR2 YYNGEE. The CDR3 is 17 amino acids. Trimming took 3 bases from V and 5 from J; bases not matched to a gene: 7. The CDR3 loop is CASSGGLAGGPEDTQYF. DNA of the CDR3: TGTGCCAGCAGCGGAGGACTAGCGGGAGGGCCGGAAGATACGCAGTATTTT.

The chain couples TRBV6-5 to TRBJ2-7; 7 positions agree with TRBD1. The germline CDR1 and CDR2 sequences are MNHEY and SVGAGI. V lost 4 bases to trimming and J lost 4 bases; unmatched junction nucleotides: 4. CDR3 length equals 13 residues. The CDR3 loop is CASSLGGMYEQYF. CDR3 nucleotides: TGTGCCAGCAGTTTAGGGGGCATGTACGAGCAGTACTTC.

Details on this clone: Other nucleotide sequences from this sample produce the same CDR3. The V call is TRBV9, the J call TRBJ2-1; no firm D call. Germline V gene lookup returns CDR1 SGDLS and CDR2 YYNGEE. CDR3 length: 11 amino acids. V was trimmed by 3 bases and J by 5 bases, leaving 3 bases between them. Written as DNA, the CDR3 is TGTGCCAGCAGCGCAGACAATGAGCAGTTCTTC. It specifies CASSADNEQFF.

The chain joins TRBV20-1 to TRBJ2-1; D uncertain. This CDR3 is 11 amino acids long. Germline lookup yields CDR1 DFQATT and CDR2 SNEGSKA (reference sequence). The V end was cut by 4 bases, the J end by 16 bases, with 17 bases between. The DNA for the CDR3 is TGCAGTGCTACGCCCCTCGGGTCATCTTTCTTC. Translating gives CSATPLGSSFF.

The rearrangement links TRBV5-8 to TRBJ2-1; the D gene is possibly TRBD1 (6 bases). The CDR3 sequence is 15 residues long. Trimming stripped 2 bases from V and 2 bases from J, with 11 bases between. CDR1 and CDR2 (germline): SGHTS, YDEGEE. In DNA, the CDR3 is TGTGCCAGCAGCTTTTATCAGGGGACCTACAATGAGCAGTTCTTC. As protein: CASSFYQGTYNEQFF. The full variable domain, rest sourced from reference TRBV5-8 and TRBJ2-1, is EAGVTQSPTHLIKTRGQQATLRCSPISGHTSVYWYQQALGLGLQFLLWYDEGEERNRGNFPPRFSGRQFPNYSSELNVNALELEDSALYLCASSFYQGTYNEQFFGPGTRLTVL.

To note about this clone: The sample has other DNA sequences that encode this CDR3 too. This sequence joins TRBV9 and TRBJ2-5, with 14 nucleotides matching TRBD2. The V and J ends lost 0 bases and 1 base, in that order; junction bases with no gene match: 2. CDR1 is SGDLS and CDR2 is YYNGEE in the germline V gene. This CDR3 region has 17 residues. CDR3 DNA: TGTGCCAGCAGCGTAGCCGGACTAGCGGGAGGCCAAGAGACCCAGTACTTC. Amino acid sequence: CASSVAGLAGGQETQYF. The complete variable domain, with remaining parts taken from reference TRBV9 and TRBJ2-5, reads DSGVTQTPKHLITATGQRVTLRCSPRSGDLSVYWYQQSLDQGLQFLIQYYNGEERAKGNILERFSAQQFPDLHSELNLSSLELGDSALYFCASSVAGLAGGQETQYFGPGTRLLVL.

V usage is TRBV19 and J usage is TRBJ2-4; no clear D gene. The CDR3 extends over 16 amino acids. Deletions cut 3 bases from V and 0 bases from J, with 12 bases between. Germline V gene data show CDR1 as LNHDA and CDR2 as SQIVND (reference sequence). The CDR3 region is CASSITPHGAKNIQYF. The CDR3 nucleotides read TGTGCCAGTAGTATTACCCCCCACGGAGCCAAAAACATTCAGTACTTC.

This rearrangement joins TRBV13 to TRBJ2-3; TRBD2 matches at 10 bases. Trimming took 5 bases from V and 2 from J; bases not matched to a gene: 13. The CDR3 length is 18 residues. Germline values: CDR1 PRHDT, CDR2 FYEKMQ (reference sequence). The CDR3 coding sequence is TGTGCCAGCAGCCCCCTCCCCTCAGCGGGAGGGTTCACAGATACGCAGTATTTT. Translating it yields CASSPLPSAGGFTDTQYF. The full variable domain, its missing parts supplied by reference TRBV13 and TRBJ2-3, is AAGVIQSPRHLIKEKRETATLKCYPIPRHDTVYWYQQGPGQDPQFLISFYEKMQSDKGSIPDRFSAQQFSDYHSELNMSSLELGDSALYFCASSPLPSAGGFTDTQYFGPGTRLTVL.

The chain links TRBV2 to TRBJ1-2; the match to TRBD1 covers 8 bases. J was trimmed by 6 bases and V by 5 bases; bases with no gene match: 5. Germline values: CDR1 SNHLY, CDR2 FYNNEI. The CDR3 has 13 amino acids. CDR3 sequence reads: CASSSRTGNGYTF. DNA for the CDR3: TGTGCCAGCAGTTCCCGGACAGGGAATGGCTACACCTTC.